Listed here is a single T cell receptor beta chain. Its target is unknown. Healthy donors of bone marrow made up the group. Nominal health characterized the donors when sampled, though unrecorded immune exposures were likely. The data were taken from a study of cytomegalovirus exposure and HLA in healthy donors. Study-wide results and limits: One later analysis reportedly identified an Asian-associated ancestry cluster that showed fewer N-insertions than the roughly 720-donor mean.

Researchers ran the PCR with 60 Vbeta and 13 Jbeta primers. Method: immunoSEQ multiplex PCR; TCRdb's copy keeps in-frame clones and lacks some. Of more than 150,000 clones in the sample, roughly nine tenths were seen once. The CDR3 length is 14 residues. Trimming removed 1 base at V and 5 bases at J, with 13 bases between. Germline lookup yields CDR1 SGHRS and CDR2 YFSETQ. The receptor's source is a girl under three years old in good health and CMV-seronegative. V gene TRBV5-1 combines with J gene TRBJ2-7; weak D call: TRBD1 (5 bases). The sequencing sample was made of PBMCs. CDR3 in amino acids: CASSLSYGADEQYF. CDR3 nucleotides: TGCGCCAGCAGCTTGTCTTATGGGGCTGACGAGCAGTACTTC.